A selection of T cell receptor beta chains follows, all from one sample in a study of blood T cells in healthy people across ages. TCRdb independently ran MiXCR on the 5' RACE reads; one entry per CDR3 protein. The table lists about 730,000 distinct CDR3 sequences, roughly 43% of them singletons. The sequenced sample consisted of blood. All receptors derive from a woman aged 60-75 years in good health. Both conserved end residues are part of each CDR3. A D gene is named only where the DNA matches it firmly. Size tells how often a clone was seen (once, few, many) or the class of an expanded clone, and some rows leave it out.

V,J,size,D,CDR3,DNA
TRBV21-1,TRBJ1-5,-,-,CASSKGAGGNSNQPQHF,TGTGCCAGCAGCAAAGGGGCAGGGGGGAATTCCAATCAGCCCCAGCATTTT
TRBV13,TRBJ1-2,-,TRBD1,CASGSEIQGSGSGVANYGYTF,TGTGCCAGCGGCTCAGAGATACAGGGGAGCGGATCAGGTGTAGCTAACTATGGCTACACCTTC
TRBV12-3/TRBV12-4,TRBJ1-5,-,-,CASSYQGSNQPQHF,TGTGCCAGCAGCTATCAGGGTAGCAATCAGCCCCAGCATTTT
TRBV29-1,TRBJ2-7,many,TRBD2,CSGLAGASYEQYF,TGCAGCGGCCTAGCGGGTGCCTCCTACGAGCAGTACTTC
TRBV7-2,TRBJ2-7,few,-,CASSLGSRPNEQYF,TGTGCCAGCAGCTTAGGTTCTAGGCCCAATGAGCAGTACTTC
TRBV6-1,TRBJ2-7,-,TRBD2,CASSQQTGTSGTYEQYF,TGTGCCAGCAGTCAACAAACCGGGACTAGCGGGACCTACGAGCAGTACTTC
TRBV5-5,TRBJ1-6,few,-,CASTLSYGGRGNSPLHF,TGTGCCAGCACCCTCAGTTATGGAGGACGGGGGAATTCACCCCTCCACTTT
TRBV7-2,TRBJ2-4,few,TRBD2,CASSQAGLAGGLDIQYF,TGTGCCAGCAGCCAAGCTGGACTAGCGGGAGGGTTGGACATTCAGTACTTC
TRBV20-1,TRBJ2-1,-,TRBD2,CSARGAGGAGNNEQFF,TGCAGTGCTAGGGGGGCGGGAGGGGCGGGAAACAATGAGCAGTTCTTC
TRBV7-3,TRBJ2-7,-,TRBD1,CASQPGGIGEQYF,TGTGCCAGCCAGCCAGGGGGAATTGGTGAGCAGTACTTC
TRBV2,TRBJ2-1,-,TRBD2,CASRALTSGFSNEQFF,TGTGCCAGCAGAGCCTTGACTAGCGGATTCTCTAATGAGCAGTTCTTC
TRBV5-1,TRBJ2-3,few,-,CASSLGAAASTDTQYF,TGTGCCAGCAGCTTAGGGGCGGCGGCTAGCACAGATACGCAGTATTTT